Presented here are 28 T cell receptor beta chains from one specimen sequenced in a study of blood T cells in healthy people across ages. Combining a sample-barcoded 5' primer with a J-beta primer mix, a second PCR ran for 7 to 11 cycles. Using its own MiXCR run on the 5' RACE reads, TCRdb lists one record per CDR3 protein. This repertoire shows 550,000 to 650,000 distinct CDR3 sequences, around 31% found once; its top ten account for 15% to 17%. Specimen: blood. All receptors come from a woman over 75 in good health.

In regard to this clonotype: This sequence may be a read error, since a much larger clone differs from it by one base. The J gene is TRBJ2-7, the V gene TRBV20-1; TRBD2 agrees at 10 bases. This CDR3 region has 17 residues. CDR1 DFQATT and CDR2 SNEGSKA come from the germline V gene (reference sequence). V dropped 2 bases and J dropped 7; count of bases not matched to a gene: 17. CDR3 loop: CSARRGVAGGTHNEQYF. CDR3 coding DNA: TGCAGTGCTAGACGGGGGGTAGCGGGGGGAACCCACAATGAGCAGTACTTC.

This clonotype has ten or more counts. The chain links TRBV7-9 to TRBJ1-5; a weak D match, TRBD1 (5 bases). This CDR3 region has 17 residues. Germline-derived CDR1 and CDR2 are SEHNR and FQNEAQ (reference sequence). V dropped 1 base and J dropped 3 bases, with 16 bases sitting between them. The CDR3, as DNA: TGTGCCAGCAGCTTAGTTTTGCAGGGATCGAACAATCAGCCCCAGCATTTT. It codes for CASSLVLQGSNNQPQHF.

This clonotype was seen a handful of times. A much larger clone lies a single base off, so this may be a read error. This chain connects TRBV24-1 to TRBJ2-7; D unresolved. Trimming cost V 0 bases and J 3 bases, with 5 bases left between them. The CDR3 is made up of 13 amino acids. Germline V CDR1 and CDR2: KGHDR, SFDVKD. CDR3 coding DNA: TGTGCCACCAGTGATTTGGACGGCTACGAGCAGTACTTC. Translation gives CATSDLDGYEQYF.

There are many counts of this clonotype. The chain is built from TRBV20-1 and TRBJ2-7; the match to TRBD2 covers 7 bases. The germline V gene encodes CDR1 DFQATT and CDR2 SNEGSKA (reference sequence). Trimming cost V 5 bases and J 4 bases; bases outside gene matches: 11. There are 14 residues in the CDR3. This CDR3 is CSAYPLAAGYEQYF. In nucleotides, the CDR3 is TGCAGTGCTTACCCGCTAGCGGCTGGGTACGAGCAGTACTTC.

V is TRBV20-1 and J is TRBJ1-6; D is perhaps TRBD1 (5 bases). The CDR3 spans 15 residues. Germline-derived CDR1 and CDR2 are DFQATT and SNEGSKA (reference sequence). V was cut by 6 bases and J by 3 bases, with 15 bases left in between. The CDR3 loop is CSADQGSGYNSPLHF. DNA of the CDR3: TGCAGTGCCGACCAGGGCTCGGGCTATAATTCACCCCTCCACTTT.

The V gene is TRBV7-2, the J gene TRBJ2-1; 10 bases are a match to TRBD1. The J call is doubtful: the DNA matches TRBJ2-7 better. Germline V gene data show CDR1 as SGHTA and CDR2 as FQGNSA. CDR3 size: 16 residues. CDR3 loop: CASRSFVGQGTCEQYF. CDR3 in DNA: TGTGCCAGCAGATCCTTCGTGGGACAGGGGACTTGCGAGCAGTACTTC.

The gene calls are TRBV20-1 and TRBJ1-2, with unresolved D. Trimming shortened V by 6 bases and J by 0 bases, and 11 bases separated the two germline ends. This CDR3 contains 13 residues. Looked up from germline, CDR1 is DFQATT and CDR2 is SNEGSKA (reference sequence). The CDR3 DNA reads TGCAGTGCCAAGCATACAGCTAACTATGGCTACACCTTC. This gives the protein CSAKHTANYGYTF.

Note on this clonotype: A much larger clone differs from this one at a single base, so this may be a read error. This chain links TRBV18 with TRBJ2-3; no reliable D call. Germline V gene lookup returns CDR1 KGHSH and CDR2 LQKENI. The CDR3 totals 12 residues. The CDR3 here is CARSGPTDTQYF. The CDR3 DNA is TGTGCCCGCTCAGGCCCAACGGATACGCAGTATTTT.

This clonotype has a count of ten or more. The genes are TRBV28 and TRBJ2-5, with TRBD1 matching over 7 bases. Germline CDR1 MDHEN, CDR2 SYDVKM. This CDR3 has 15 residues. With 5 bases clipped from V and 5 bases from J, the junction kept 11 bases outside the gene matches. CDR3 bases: TGTGCCAGCAGTCCCCCGACAGGGTGGCGGGAGACCCAGTACTTC. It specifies CASSPPTGWRETQYF.

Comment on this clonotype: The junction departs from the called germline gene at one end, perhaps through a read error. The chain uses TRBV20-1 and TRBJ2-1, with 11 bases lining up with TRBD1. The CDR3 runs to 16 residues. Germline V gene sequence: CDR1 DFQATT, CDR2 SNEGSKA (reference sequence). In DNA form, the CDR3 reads TGCAGTACTAGAGTCCCTCCGGGACAGGGGGGCGGTGAGCAGTTCTTC. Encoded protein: CSTRVPPGQGGGEQFF.

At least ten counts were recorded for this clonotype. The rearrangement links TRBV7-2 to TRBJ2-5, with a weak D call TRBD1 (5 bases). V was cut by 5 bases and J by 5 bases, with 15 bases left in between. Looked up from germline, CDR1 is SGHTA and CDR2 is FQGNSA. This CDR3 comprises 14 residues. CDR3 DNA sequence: TGTGCCAGCAGCCAAAGCAGGGTAGGCGAGACCCAGTACTTC. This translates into CASSQSRVGETQYF.

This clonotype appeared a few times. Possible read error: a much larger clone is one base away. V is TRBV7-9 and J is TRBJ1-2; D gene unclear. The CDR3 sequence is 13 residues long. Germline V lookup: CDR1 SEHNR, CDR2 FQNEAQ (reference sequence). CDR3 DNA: TGTGCCAGCAGCTCGACTTCTAACTATGGCTACAACTTC. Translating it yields CASSSTSNYGYNF.

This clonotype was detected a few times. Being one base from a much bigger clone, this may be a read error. For the CDR3, the DNA is TGTGCCACCAGCCGGGAGATCCCCTACGAGCAGTACTTC. Encoded protein: CATSREIPYEQYF. The rearrangement uses TRBV15 and TRBJ2-7; tentative D call: TRBD2 (6 bases). V lost 5 bases, J lost 2 bases, and 10 bases lay in between. In germline, CDR1 is LNHNV, CDR2 YYDKDF (reference sequence). The length of the CDR3 is 13 residues.

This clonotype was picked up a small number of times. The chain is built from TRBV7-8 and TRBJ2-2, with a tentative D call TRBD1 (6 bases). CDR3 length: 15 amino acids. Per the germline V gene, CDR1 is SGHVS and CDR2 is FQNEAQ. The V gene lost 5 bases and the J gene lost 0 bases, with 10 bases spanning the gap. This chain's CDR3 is CASSLGTSNTGELFF. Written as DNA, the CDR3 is TGTGCCAGCAGCCTCGGGACATCGAACACCGGGGAGCTGTTTTTT. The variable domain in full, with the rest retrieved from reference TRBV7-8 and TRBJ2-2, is GAGVSQSPRYKVAKRGQDVALRCDPISGHVSLFWYQQALGQGPEFLTYFQNEAQLDKSGLPSDRFFAERPEGSVSTLKIQRTQQEDSAVYLCASSLGTSNTGELFFGEGSRLTVL.

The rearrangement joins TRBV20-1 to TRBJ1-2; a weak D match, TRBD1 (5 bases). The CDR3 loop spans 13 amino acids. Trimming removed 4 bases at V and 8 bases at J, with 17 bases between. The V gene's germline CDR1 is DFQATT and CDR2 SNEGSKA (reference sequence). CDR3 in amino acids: CSAMAQGVDGYTF. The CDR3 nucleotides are TGCAGTGCTATGGCGCAGGGAGTGGACGGCTACACCTTC.

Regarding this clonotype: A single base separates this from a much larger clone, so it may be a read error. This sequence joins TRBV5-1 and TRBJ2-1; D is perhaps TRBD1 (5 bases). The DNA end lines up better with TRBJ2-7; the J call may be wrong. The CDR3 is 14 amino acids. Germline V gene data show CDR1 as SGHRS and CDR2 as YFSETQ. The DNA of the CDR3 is TGCGCCAGCAGGAAACAGGAATCCTACAATGAGCAGTACTTC. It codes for CASRKQESYNEQYF.

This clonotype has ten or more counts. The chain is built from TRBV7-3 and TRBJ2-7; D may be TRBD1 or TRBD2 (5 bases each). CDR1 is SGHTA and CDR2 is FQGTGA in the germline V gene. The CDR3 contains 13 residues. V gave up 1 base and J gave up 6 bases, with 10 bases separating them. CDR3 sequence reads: CASSLSRDVEQYF. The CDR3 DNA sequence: TGTGCCAGCAGCTTAAGCAGGGACGTCGAGCAGTACTTC. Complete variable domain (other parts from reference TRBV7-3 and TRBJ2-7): GAGVSQTPSNKVTEKGKYVELRCDPISGHTALYWYRQSLGQGPEFLIYFQGTGAADDSGLPNDRFFAVRPEGSVSTLKIQRTERGDSAVYLCASSLSRDVEQYFGPGTRLTVT.

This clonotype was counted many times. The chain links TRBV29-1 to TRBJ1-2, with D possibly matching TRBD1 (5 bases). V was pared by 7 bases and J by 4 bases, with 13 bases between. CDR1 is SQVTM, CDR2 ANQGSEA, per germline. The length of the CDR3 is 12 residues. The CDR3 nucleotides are TGCAGCGGGACCGGGGCCTTCTATGGCTACACCTTC. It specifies CSGTGAFYGYTF.

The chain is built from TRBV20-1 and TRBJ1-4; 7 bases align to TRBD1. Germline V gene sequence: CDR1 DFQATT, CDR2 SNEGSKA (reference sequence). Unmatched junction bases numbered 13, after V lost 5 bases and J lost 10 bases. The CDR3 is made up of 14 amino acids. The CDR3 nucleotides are TGCAGTGCTGAAAGATTAGGGGGCCCTGGAAAACTGTTTTTT. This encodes CSAERLGGPGKLFF.

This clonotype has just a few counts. The CDR3 reads CASSLGIGSDTQYF. CDR3 DNA: TGCGCCAGCAGCTTGGGAATCGGGAGCGATACGCAGTATTTT. This sequence joins TRBV5-1 and TRBJ2-3; possible D gene TRBD2, 6 bases. The CDR3 loop spans 14 amino acids. Trimming stripped 0 bases from V and 6 bases from J, with 11 bases between. From germline, CDR1 is SGHRS and CDR2 YFSETQ.

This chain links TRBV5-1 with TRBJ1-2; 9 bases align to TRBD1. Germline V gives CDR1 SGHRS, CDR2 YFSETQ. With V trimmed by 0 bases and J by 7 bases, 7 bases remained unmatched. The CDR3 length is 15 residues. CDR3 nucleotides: TGCGCCAGCAGCTTGGTGGGACAGGGAATCGGTGGCTACACCTTC. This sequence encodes CASSLVGQGIGGYTF.

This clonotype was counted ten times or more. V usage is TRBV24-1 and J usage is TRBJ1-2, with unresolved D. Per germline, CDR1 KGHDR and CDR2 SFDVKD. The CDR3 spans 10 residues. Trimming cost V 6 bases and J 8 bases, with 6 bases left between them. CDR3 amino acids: CATSQRGYTF. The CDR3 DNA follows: TGTGCCACCAGTCAGAGAGGCTACACCTTC.

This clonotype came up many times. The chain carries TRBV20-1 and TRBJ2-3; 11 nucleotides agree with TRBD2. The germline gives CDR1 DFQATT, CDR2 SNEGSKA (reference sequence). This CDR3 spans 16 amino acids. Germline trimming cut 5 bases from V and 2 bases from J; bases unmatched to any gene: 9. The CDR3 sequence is CSALRSGGGSTDTQYF. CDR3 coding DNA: TGCAGTGCTCTACGTAGCGGGGGGGGTTCCACAGATACGCAGTATTTT.

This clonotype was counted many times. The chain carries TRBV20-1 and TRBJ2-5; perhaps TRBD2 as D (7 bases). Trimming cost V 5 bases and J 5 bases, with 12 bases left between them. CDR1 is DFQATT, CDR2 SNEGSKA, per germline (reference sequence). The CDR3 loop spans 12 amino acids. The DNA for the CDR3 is TGCAGTGCTGGCGGGGGCTGGGAGACCCAGTACTTC. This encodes CSAGGGWETQYF.

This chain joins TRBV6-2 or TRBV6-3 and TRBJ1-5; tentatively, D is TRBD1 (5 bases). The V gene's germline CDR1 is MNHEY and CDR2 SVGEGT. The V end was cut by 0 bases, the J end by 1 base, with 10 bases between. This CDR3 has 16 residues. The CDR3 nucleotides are TGTGCCAGCAGTTACTCGGACGGGGCGAGCAATCAGCCCCAGCATTTT. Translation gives CASSYSDGASNQPQHF.

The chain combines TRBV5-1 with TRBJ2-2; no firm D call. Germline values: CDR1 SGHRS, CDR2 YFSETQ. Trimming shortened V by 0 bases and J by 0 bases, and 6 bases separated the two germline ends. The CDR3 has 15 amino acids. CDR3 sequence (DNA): TGCGCCAGCAGCTTGGGAGGAACGAACACCGGGGAGCTGTTTTTT. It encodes CASSLGGTNTGELFF.

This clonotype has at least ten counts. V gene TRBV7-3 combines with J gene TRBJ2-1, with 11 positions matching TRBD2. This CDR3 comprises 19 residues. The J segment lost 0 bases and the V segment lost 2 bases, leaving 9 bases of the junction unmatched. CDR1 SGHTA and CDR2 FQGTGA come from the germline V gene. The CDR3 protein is CASSLGLAGGHSSYNEQFF. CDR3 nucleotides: TGTGCCAGCAGCTTAGGGCTAGCGGGGGGCCACAGCTCCTACAATGAGCAGTTCTTC.

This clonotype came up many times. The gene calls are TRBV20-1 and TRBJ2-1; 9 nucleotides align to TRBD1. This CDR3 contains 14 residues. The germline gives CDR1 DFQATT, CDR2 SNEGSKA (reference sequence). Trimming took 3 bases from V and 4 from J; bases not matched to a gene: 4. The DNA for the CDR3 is TGCAGTGCTAGTTCCGGACAGGGGTACAATGAGCAGTTCTTC. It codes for CSASSGQGYNEQFF.